The T cell receptor beta chain described here comes from a study of beta chain features in type 1 diabetes. Findings and caveats of the study: Possibly, sequencing cDNA over-represented cells that had high TCR expression levels. Comparison showed that naive, central memory and Treg TCRB repertoires appeared more similar among patients than among healthy donors. Shorter TCRB CDR3s, moderately but significantly so, marked every one of the four CD4+ subsets in Type 1 diabetes patients.

As every portion of the isolated RNA was reverse transcribed, the sequencing read expressed TCRB transcripts. Samples of naive, central memory and regulatory T cells yielded a mean of about 3.5 million reads. Here immunoSEQ multiplex PCR was the method, and the copy in TCRdb shows in-frame clones only, minus some. The data hold 250,000 to 300,000 clones, with approximately 24% observed a single time. Per germline, CDR1 LNHNV and CDR2 YYDKDF (reference sequence). V lost 0 bases to trimming and J lost 7 bases; unmatched junction nucleotides: 8. The CDR3 is made up of 16 amino acids. Remarks on this clone: The antigen is unknown.

This chain joins TRBV15 and TRBJ1-4; 7 bases align to TRBD1. Sequenced: naive CD4+ T cells from blood. The clonotype comes from a woman aged 25 to 45 with type 1 diabetes. DNA of the CDR3: TGTGCCACCAGCAGAGATAAGACAGGGAGCGGTGAAAAACTGTTTTTT. Its translation: CATSRDKTGSGEKLFF.